This T cell receptor (beta chain) was documented in a study of memory CD4+ T cells and cytomegalovirus serostatus. Study at large: Healthy Belgian adult donors included roughly ten CMV-positive and approximately 25 CMV-negative people. Study-level points and caveats: Of 150 to 200 reported CMV TCRbeta sequences, roughly 67 were found in memory CD4+ repertoires. Suggested: most of the CMV-linked TCR signature lies in CD4+ memory cells. Repertoires predicted CMV serostatus with median bootstrapped AUC of roughly 0.95.

Only in-frame clones appear in the TCRdb table, and some are missing; sequencing was by immunoSEQ multiplex PCR. This sample yields about 82,000 clones, of which around 80% are seen a single time; roughly 0.8% belongs to the top ten. A few counts support this clone. What it binds is unknown. Trimming cost V 3 bases and J 5 bases; bases outside gene matches: 9. CDR3 length equals 16 residues. CDR1 KGHSH and CDR2 LQKENI come from the germline V gene. Single viable CD3+CD4+CD8-CD45RO+ cells were sorted as the memory CD4+ T cells. The chain carries TRBV18 and TRBJ1-2; 10 bases are a match to TRBD1. The sample taken for sequencing was memory CD4+ T cells from blood. The receptor was derived from an adult in good health and CMV-seronegative. As DNA, the CDR3 is TGTGCCAGCTCACCGACAGGGGGCACCCTTGGGTATGGCTACACCTTC. It is translated as CASSPTGGTLGYGYTF. Using reference TRBV18 and TRBJ1-2 for the parts outside the CDR3, the full variable domain is NAGVMQNPRHLVRRRGQEARLRCSPMKGHSHVYWYRQLPEEGLKFMVYLQKENIIDESGMPKERFSAEFPKEGPSILRIQQVVRGDSAAYFCASSPTGGTLGYGYTFGSGTRLTVV.